This T cell receptor beta chain came from a study of human T cells and chemical hapten exposure. TCRdb re-analysed the RACE reads in MiXCR, keeping a single row per CDR3 protein. The table lists some 400,000 distinct CDR3 sequences, around 5.5% of them singletons, with just over 2.5% in the top ten. As to time point: pre-sensitization, week 0. Treatment noted: therapeutic diphenylcyclopropenone sensitization with weekly scalp DPC. The CDR3 runs 15 residues. V was cut by 2 bases and J by 3 bases, with 13 bases left in between. Looked up from germline, CDR1 is DFQATT and CDR2 is SNEGSKA (reference sequence). This clonotype was observed a few times. No antigen is known for it. Study-level results: TCRs above 1 in 1000 frequency stayed constant with DPC sensitization. Donors' alopecia may make their immune response differ from healthy people's.

The rearrangement uses TRBV20-1 and TRBJ2-2, with D unresolved. This clonotype originated in a woman in her forties or fifties with alopecia areata. Some clones in this sample may be carry-over from other donors' samples. The sample in question was whole blood, obtained in connection with sensitization to the hapten diphenylcyclopropenone (DPC). CDR3 in DNA: TGCAGTGCTAGAACGTCGGGTCGGGACACCGGGGAGCTGTTTTTT. Its translation: CSARTSGRDTGELFF.